This TCR beta chain derives from a study of cytomegalovirus exposure and HLA in healthy donors. Overall study findings and caveats: Across all donors, roughly uniform sequencing depth was an assumption of the presence/absence analyses. Cytomegalovirus status was reportedly diagnosed by the classifier with high sensitivity and specificity.

Losses at the gene ends were 11 bases for V and 8 bases for J; bases not matched to a gene: 3. The CDR3 is 10 residues long. Germline CDR1 and CDR2: ENHRY and SYGVKD. As concerns this clone: Its antigen is unknown.

60 Vbeta and 13 Jbeta primers were used in PCR. Original processing notes: Around 80 million unique TCR beta chains, about 10 million of them shared, were counted by a later analysis. Clones were sequenced by immunoSEQ multiplex PCR, and TCRdb holds only the in-frame ones, with some missing. The V and J calls and clone size come from that table; D and trimming were worked out from the DNA. The data include some 71,000 clones; the top ten clones carry 1.5% to 2%. Material: PBMCs. This sequence joins TRBV10-3 and TRBJ1-1; the match to TRBD1 covers 9 bases. The source of this sequence is a woman aged 30 to 39 in good health and CMV-seronegative. In DNA form, the CDR3 reads TGTGCCTCCGGGACAGGGGAAGCTTTCTTT. It encodes CASGTGEAFF.